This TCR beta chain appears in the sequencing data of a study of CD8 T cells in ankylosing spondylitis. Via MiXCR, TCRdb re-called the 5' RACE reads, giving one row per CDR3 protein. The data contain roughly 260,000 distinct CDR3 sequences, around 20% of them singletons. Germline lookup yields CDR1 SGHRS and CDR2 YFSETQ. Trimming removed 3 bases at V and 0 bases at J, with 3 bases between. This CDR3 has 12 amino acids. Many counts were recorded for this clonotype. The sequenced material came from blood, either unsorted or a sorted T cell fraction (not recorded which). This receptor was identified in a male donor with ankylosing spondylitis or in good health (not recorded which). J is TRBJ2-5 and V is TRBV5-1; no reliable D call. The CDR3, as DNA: TGCGCCAGCAGCTCTAACCAAGAGACCCAGTACTTC. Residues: CASSSNQETQYF.